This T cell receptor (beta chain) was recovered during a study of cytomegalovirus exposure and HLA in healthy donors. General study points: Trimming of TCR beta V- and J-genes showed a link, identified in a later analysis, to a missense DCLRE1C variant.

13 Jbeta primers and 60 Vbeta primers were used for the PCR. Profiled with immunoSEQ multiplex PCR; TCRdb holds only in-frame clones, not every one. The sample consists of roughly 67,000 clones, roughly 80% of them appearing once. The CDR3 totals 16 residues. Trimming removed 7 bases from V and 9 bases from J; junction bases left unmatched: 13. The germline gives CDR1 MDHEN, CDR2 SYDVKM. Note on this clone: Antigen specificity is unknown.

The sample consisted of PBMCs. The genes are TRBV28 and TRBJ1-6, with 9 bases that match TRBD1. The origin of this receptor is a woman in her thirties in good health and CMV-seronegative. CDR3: CASTSERTGASSPLHF. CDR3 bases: TGTGCCAGCACCTCCGAGAGGACAGGGGCGAGTTCACCCCTCCACTTT.